Listed here is a single TCR beta chain. Its matching antigen is unknown. Germline V gene lookup returns CDR1 SGHAT and CDR2 FQDESV (reference sequence). V lost 8 bases to trimming and J lost 0 bases, with 14 bases between them. The CDR3 is made up of 16 amino acids. The data are from a study of vaccination effects on CD4 cells after COVID-19. This table comes from immunoSEQ multiplex PCR, and its TCRdb copy is limited to in-frame clones, with some not included. The sample has tens of thousands of clones; 60% to 75% are singletons. After expansion with viral peptide pools in the ViraFEST assay, antigen-specific CD4+ T cells were sequenced. Isolating CD4+ T cells followed more than 9 days of culture. BNT162b2 vaccine or mRNA-1273 vaccine was given to participants in two doses.

The sample consisted of CD4+ T cells from PBMCs cultured with HCoV-229E spike peptides, taken after COVID-19 vaccination. This clonotype originated in a human donor who received a COVID-19 vaccine. The chain uses TRBV11-1 and TRBJ2-6; D not resolved. The CDR3 DNA follows: TGTGCCAGCTCTAGGACGGGCAGCTCTGGGGCCAACGTCCTGACTTTC. It encodes CASSRTGSSGANVLTF.